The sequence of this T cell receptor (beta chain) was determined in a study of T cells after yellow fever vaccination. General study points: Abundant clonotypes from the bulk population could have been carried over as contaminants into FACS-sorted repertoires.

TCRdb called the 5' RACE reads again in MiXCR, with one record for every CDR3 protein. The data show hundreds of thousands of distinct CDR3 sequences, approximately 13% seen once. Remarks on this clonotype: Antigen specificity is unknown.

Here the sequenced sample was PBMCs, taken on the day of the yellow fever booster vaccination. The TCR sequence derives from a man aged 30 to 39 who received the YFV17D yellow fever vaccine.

The CDR3 DNA is TGCGCCAGCAGCTTGCCGGGACCGAAGCAGTTCTTC. Translated, it gives CASSLPGPKQFF. The V and J genes are TRBV5-1 and TRBJ2-1; D is possibly TRBD1 or TRBD2 (5 bases each). Per germline, CDR1 SGHRS and CDR2 YFSETQ. V lost 1 base and J lost 11, with 10 bases in between. The CDR3 loop spans 12 amino acids.